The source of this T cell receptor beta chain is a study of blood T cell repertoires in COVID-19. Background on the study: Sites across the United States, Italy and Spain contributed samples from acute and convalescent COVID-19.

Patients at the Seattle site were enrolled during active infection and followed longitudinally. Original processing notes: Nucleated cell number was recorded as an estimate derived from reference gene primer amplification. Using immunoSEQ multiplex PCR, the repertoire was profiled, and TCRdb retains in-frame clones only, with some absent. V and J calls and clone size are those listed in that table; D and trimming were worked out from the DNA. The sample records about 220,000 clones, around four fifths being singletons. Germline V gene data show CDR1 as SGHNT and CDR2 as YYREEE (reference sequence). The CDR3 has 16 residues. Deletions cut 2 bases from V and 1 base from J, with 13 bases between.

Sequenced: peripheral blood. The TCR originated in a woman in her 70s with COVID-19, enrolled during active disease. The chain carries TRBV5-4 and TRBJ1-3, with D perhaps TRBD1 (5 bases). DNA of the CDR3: TGTGCCAGCAGCTTTGGTCAGGGAAGGTCTGGAAACACCATATATTTT. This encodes CASSFGQGRSGNTIYF.